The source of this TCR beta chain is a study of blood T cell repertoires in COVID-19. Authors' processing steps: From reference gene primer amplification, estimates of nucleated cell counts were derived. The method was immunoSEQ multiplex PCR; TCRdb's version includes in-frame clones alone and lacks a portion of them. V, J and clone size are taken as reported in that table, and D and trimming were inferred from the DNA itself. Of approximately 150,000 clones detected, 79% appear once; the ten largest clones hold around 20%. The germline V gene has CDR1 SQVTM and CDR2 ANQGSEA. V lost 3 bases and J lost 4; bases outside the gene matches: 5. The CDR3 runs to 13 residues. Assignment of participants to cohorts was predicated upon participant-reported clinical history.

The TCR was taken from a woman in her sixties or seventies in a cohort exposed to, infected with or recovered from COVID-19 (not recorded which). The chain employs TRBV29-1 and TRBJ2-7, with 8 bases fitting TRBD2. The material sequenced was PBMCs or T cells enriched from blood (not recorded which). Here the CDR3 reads CSVEKAGVYEQYF. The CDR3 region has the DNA TGCAGCGTTGAGAAAGCGGGAGTGTACGAGCAGTACTTC.